This entry lists 9 T cell receptor beta chains sequenced from one sample in a study of cytomegalovirus exposure and HLA in healthy donors listed by TCRdb under 2017. The library was made by the immunoSEQ multiplex PCR assay. TCRdb took over this immuneACCESS table, retaining in-frame rearrangements with V and J assigned. Such tables are incomplete; in checked studies, under half of the missing clones stem from an unresolved V gene, and the remainder is unexplained. Recorded for this sample are roughly 230,000 clones; less than 95% of them occurred a single time. The top ten clonotypes cover around 3.1% of the sample. The sequenced sample consisted of PBMCs. The origin of the receptors is a woman under 40 in good health and CMV-seronegative.

V is TRBV7-6 and J is TRBJ2-7, with TRBD1 as a possible D gene (6 bases). The germline CDR1 and CDR2 sequences are SGHVS and FNYEAQ. This CDR3 has 14 amino acids. V was pared by 0 bases and J by 2 bases, with 8 bases between. The CDR3 DNA is TGTGCCAGCAGCTTAGCGGACAGAGCCTACGAGCAGTACTTC. It translates to CASSLADRAYEQYF. Looking up the rest from reference TRBV7-6 and TRBJ2-7 gives the full variable domain: GAGVSQSPRYKVTKRGQDVALRCDPISGHVSLYWYRQALGQGPEFLTYFNYEAQQDKSGLPNDRFSAERPEGSISTLTIQRTEQRDSAMYRCASSLADRAYEQYFGPGTRLTVT.

V gene TRBV5-1 combines with J gene TRBJ2-3, with TRBD2 identical over 10 bases. The CDR3 has 15 residues. V shed 2 bases, J shed 6 bases, and the junction held 6 bases outside the gene matches. CDR1 and CDR2 from the germline V gene are SGHRS and YFSETQ. The chain's CDR3 is CASSFISGRADTQYF. CDR3 bases: TGCGCCAGCAGCTTTATCAGCGGGAGGGCTGATACGCAGTATTTT. The complete variable domain, with remaining parts taken from reference TRBV5-1 and TRBJ2-3, reads KAGVTQTPRYLIKTRGQQVTLSCSPISGHRSVSWYQQTPGQGLQFLFEYFSETQRNKGNFPGRFSGRQFSNSRSEMNVSTLELGDSALYLCASSFISGRADTQYFGPGTRLTVL.

The rearrangement uses TRBV11-2 and TRBJ2-5, with D possibly matching TRBD1 (6 bases). Per germline, CDR1 SGHAT and CDR2 FQNNGV. CDR3 length: 14 residues. V was clipped by 1 base and J by 3 bases, with 9 bases between them. The CDR3: CASSLVRTEETQYF. The CDR3 nucleotides read TGTGCCAGCAGCTTAGTCCGGACAGAAGAGACCCAGTACTTC.

Concerning this clone: At the DNA level, this CDR3 is encoded by other sequences in the same sample as well. The chain uses TRBV11-2 and TRBJ1-1, with 8 bases lining up with TRBD1. The CDR3 spans 14 residues. Germline lookup yields CDR1 SGHAT and CDR2 FQNNGV. J gave up 4 bases and V 0 bases, and 1 base lay outside the gene matches. The CDR3 sequence: CASSLDRGRTEAFF. The CDR3 region has the DNA TGTGCCAGCAGCTTAGACAGGGGGCGCACTGAAGCTTTCTTT.

This chain uses TRBV7-6 with TRBJ1-1; TRBD1 is a possible D gene (5 bases). The CDR3 is 13 residues long. With 7 bases removed from V and 4 bases from J, the gap between germline ends came to 13 bases. Germline values: CDR1 SGHVS, CDR2 FNYEAQ. DNA of the CDR3: TGTGCCAGCACCACGTCAGGGACCACTGAAGCTTTCTTT. It codes for CASTTSGTTEAFF. Supplemented by reference TRBV7-6 and TRBJ1-1, the full variable domain reads GAGVSQSPRYKVTKRGQDVALRCDPISGHVSLYWYRQALGQGPEFLTYFNYEAQQDKSGLPNDRFSAERPEGSISTLTIQRTEQRDSAMYRCASTTSGTTEAFFGQGTRLTVV.

The chain links TRBV2 to TRBJ2-3; D might be TRBD2 (6 bases). The germline V and J ends were trimmed by 4 bases and 5 bases, with 16 bases remaining between them. Per the germline V gene, CDR1 is SNHLY and CDR2 is FYNNEI. CDR3 size: 15 residues. The CDR3 loop is CASSAIAAFRDTQYF. CDR3 in DNA: TGTGCCAGCAGTGCGATAGCGGCATTCAGAGATACGCAGTATTTT.

This chain connects TRBV27 to TRBJ1-1, with D possibly being TRBD1 (6 bases). The CDR3 spans 14 residues. The V gene lost 9 bases and the J gene lost 0 bases, with 14 bases spanning the gap. Per the germline V gene, CDR1 is MNHEY and CDR2 is SMNVEV (reference sequence). In DNA form, the CDR3 reads TGTGCCAGTTACCAGGACAGAATGAACACTGAAGCTTTCTTT. Translating it yields CASYQDRMNTEAFF.

The genes are TRBV6-5 and TRBJ2-7; 7 positions match TRBD1. The CDR3 is made up of 14 amino acids. The trim removed 0 bases at V and 6 bases at J, leaving 5 bases unmatched. Per germline, CDR1 MNHEY and CDR2 SVGAGI. Here the CDR3 reads CASSYSTGPSEQYF. The CDR3 coding sequence is TGTGCCAGCAGTTACTCGACAGGGCCTAGCGAGCAGTACTTC.

The chain's CDR3 is CASSLSWTYEQYF. The DNA of the CDR3 is TGTGCCAGCAGTTTATCCTGGACCTACGAGCAGTACTTC. The chain has TRBV27 and TRBJ2-7, with D unclear. The germline gives CDR1 MNHEY, CDR2 SMNVEV (reference sequence). The CDR3 covers 13 residues. V was cut by 0 bases and J by 2 bases, with 5 bases left in between.